This T cell receptor (beta chain) was retrieved from a study of cytomegalovirus exposure and HLA in healthy donors. With 60 Vbeta and 13 Jbeta primers, the PCR was carried out. Profiling relied on immunoSEQ multiplex PCR, and the TCRdb table lists in-frame clones only, not all of them. Altogether roughly 90,000 clones are present, roughly 72% being singletons, with the ten largest covering about 22%. The CDR3 extends over 14 amino acids. CDR1 SGHNT and CDR2 YYREEE come from the germline V gene (reference sequence). The V end lost 4 bases, the J end lost 6 bases, and 17 bases lay between the germline ends.

The sequencing sample was made of PBMCs. The rearrangement uses TRBV5-4 and TRBJ2-7, with TRBD2 as a possible D gene (5 bases). This receptor was obtained from a man aged 25-45 years in good health and CMV-seropositive. CDR3 residues: CASSPQRARSEQYF. In DNA, the CDR3 is TGTGCCAGCAGCCCGCAGAGGGCGCGCAGCGAGCAGTACTTC.